The clone carrying this TCR beta chain was picked up a small number of times. Its antigen is not known. A second PCR, run for about 7 to 12 cycles, used a sample-barcoded 5' primer plus a J-beta primer mix. TCRdb passed the 5' RACE reads through MiXCR, listing each CDR3 protein once. The table shows 870,000 or so distinct CDR3 sequences, with about 30% occurring only once. The CDR3 sequence is 13 residues long. The germline CDR1 and CDR2 sequences are GTSNPN and SVGIG (reference sequence). V shed 5 bases, J shed 3 bases, and the junction held 4 bases outside the gene matches. The sample originates from a study of blood T cells in healthy people across ages. Study-level results: Reliance upon unsorted PBMCs precluded definitive naive versus antigen-experienced comparison.

This chain links TRBV30 with TRBJ2-3; 8 bases are a match to TRBD1. Sequencing was done on a sample of blood. This sequence was found in an elderly woman in good health. The CDR3: CAWDRGSTDTQYF. DNA for the CDR3: TGTGCCTGGGACAGGGGTTCTACAGATACGCAGTATTTT.